This record looks at one T cell receptor beta chain sequence and its context. Method: immunoSEQ multiplex PCR; TCRdb's copy keeps in-frame clones and lacks some. This repertoire shows about 120,000 clones, roughly 90% found once; its top ten account for about 2.5%. This sample was included in a study of T cell responses to AZD1222 COVID-19 vaccine. The CDR3 has 16 residues. Trimming removed 0 bases from V and 9 bases from J, with 18 bases in between. Germline CDR1 reads LGHDT; CDR2 reads YNNKEL (reference sequence). The source material was peripheral blood, sampled 28 days after the second AZD1222 dose. This sequence joins TRBV3-1 (or the pseudogene TRBV3-2) and TRBJ1-5; a weak D match, TRBD1 (6 bases). The TCR sequence derives from an adult who received the AZD1222 COVID-19 vaccine. The CDR3 DNA is TGTGCCAGCAGCCAAGATCTGGCCATCGGGGGGCTGCCCCAGCATTTT. It translates to CASSQDLAIGGLPQHF.